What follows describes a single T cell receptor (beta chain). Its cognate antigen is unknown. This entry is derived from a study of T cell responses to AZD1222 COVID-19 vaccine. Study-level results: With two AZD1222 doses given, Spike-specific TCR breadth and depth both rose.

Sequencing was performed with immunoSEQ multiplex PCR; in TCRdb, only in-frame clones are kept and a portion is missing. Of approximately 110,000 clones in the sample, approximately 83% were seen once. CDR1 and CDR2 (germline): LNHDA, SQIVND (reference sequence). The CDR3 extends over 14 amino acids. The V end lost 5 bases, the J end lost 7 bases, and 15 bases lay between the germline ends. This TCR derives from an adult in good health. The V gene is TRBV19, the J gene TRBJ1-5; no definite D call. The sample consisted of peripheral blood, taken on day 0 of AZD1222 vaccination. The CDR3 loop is CASSAERSSQPQHF. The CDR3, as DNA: TGTGCCAGTAGTGCAGAACGGTCTTCGCAGCCCCAGCATTTT.